This TCR beta chain derives from a study of cytomegalovirus exposure and HLA in healthy donors. The CDR3 is 17 residues long. Trimming left V 4 bases short and J 4 bases short, with 20 bases between. Germline assignment: CDR1 SGHAT and CDR2 FQNNGV. In the PCR, 60 Vbeta and 13 Jbeta primers were used. Libraries were prepared by immunoSEQ multiplex PCR; TCRdb keeps only in-frame clonotypes and omits some of them. The table lists about 60,000 clones, around three quarters of them singletons. The sequence was collected from a woman in her sixties or seventies in good health and CMV-seropositive. Sequencing used PBMCs. The genes are TRBV11-2 and TRBJ1-3; a weak D match, TRBD1 (6 bases). The CDR3 nucleotides are TGTGCCAGCAGCTCAACACTTTTCTTGGGGGCAGGAAACACCATATATTTT. Protein sequence: CASSSTLFLGAGNTIYF. Full variable domain (remainder filled in from reference TRBV11-2 and TRBJ1-3): EAGVAQSPRYKIIEKRQSVAFWCNPISGHATLYWYQQILGQGPKLLIQFQNNGVVDDSQLPKDRFSAERLKGVDSTLKIQPAKLEDSAVYLCASSSTLFLGAGNTIYFGEGSWLTVV.